This TCR beta chain originates from a study of shared clonotypes between healthy human individuals. Findings and limits, study-wide: The study sampled only blood, and tissue repertoires likely differ. Naive CD4 clonotypes overlapped across a few donors at around 4.8%.

Repertoires were generated with immunoSEQ multiplex PCR, while TCRdb's copy carries only in-frame clones and drops some. The data show roughly 2,300,000 clones, 85% to 95% seen once. Recent acute infections and vaccinations were absent in the healthy HIV-negative adult donors. Caucasian adults living in Nashville, Tennessee, provided all samples. Germline loops: CDR1 SGHAT, CDR2 FQNNGV. CDR3 size: 16 residues. V dropped 4 bases and J dropped 1 base, with 15 bases sitting between them. This clone was recorded once. Antigen: not known. The source is a man aged 18 to 29 in good health. Some clones in this sample may be carry-over from other donors' samples. Sequencing used naive CD4+ T cells from PBMCs. Subset reported: CD45RA+ positively selected. V and J are TRBV11-2 and TRBJ2-3; no definite D call. This chain's CDR3 is CASSYPPGLGTDTQYF. For the CDR3, the DNA is TGTGCCAGCAGCTACCCACCGGGCCTCGGCACAGATACGCAGTATTTT.